This T cell receptor (beta chain) was documented in a study of T cells in Graves' hyperthyroidism and ophthalmopathy. This clonotype has at least ten counts. Germline CDR1 is ENHRY and CDR2 is SYGVKD. Unmatched junction bases numbered 9, after V lost 1 base and J lost 8 bases. The CDR3 loop spans 17 amino acids. What was amplified from RNA transcripts were TCR beta CDR3 regions. In the first-round RT-PCR of the TCR CDR3, the HTBI primer set was used. TCRdb reanalysed the multiplex PCR reads using MiXCR and keeps one entry per CDR3 protein. The table records around 600,000 distinct CDR3 sequences, 14% of them present only once.

The clonotype comes from a young woman with Graves' ophthalmopathy. The chain couples TRBV10-3 to TRBJ2-1; 12 bases fit TRBD2. Sequenced input: blood. The CDR3 region has the DNA TGTGCCATCAGTGAGTGGGCTAGCGGGAGGGCCAACGATGAGCAGTTCTTC. Amino acids: CAISEWASGRANDEQFF.